The next 2 T cell receptor beta chains were all read from a single sample in a study of blood T cell repertoires in COVID-19. The data were produced by immunoSEQ multiplex PCR, yet TCRdb's version contains in-frame clones alone and is incomplete. The table lists under 20,000 clones, approximately 90% of them singletons. The sequencing sample was made of peripheral blood. These receptors originate from a human donor in a cohort sampled during active COVID-19. The donor label of this sample is uncertain.

This clone was seen only a few times. DNA of the CDR3: TGTGCCAGTAGTACCCGGACTAGCGGACAATACGAGCAGTACTTC. As protein: CASSTRTSGQYEQYF. The rearrangement joins TRBV19 to TRBJ2-7, with 10 bases aligning to TRBD2. In germline, CDR1 is LNHDA, CDR2 SQIVND (reference sequence). CDR3 length equals 15 residues. V shed 4 bases, J shed 4 bases, and the junction held 7 bases outside the gene matches.

CDR3 bases: TGTGCCAGCAGCCAGACTACAGGGCTCCCCAACTACTATGGCTACACCTTC. Translation: CASSQTTGLPNYYGYTF. V gene TRBV14 combines with J gene TRBJ1-2, with a possible D match to TRBD1 (6 bases). The V end was cut by 3 bases, the J end by 3 bases, with 20 bases between. The germline V gene has CDR1 SGHDN and CDR2 FVKESK. CDR3 length: 17 amino acids.